Following are 5 T cell receptor beta chains from one sample sequenced in a study of T cells in tuberculosis. Thawed, overnight-rested PBMC were stained with GMM-loaded CD1B tetramer, viability dye and anti-CD3, then sorted. The CD1B tetramers carried C32 glucose monomycolate purified from Rhodococcus equi. Libraries were prepared by immunoSEQ multiplex PCR; TCRdb keeps only in-frame clonotypes and omits some of them. This table holds about 59,000 clones, 65% to 90% found once. Sequences were obtained from CD1b-GMM tetramer-negative cells sorted from PBMCs. The receptor source for this set is an adult woman with latent tuberculosis.

V gene TRBV7-9 combines with J gene TRBJ2-7, with TRBD1 as a possible D gene (6 bases). Germline V gives CDR1 SEHNR, CDR2 FQNEAQ (reference sequence). The CDR3 runs 15 residues. V was cut by 4 bases and J by 5 bases, with 18 bases left in between. CDR3 in amino acids: CASSSDRLNRDEQYF. The CDR3 bases are TGTGCCAGCAGCTCCGACAGACTTAACAGGGACGAGCAGTACTTC.

V and J are TRBV10-3 and TRBJ2-2; D is unresolved. The CDR3 length is 17 residues. CDR1 and CDR2 (germline): ENHRY, SYGVKD. The V and J ends lost 2 bases and 0 bases respectively, with 13 bases between them. The CDR3 region is CAISEGPAVSNTGELFF. The CDR3 coding sequence is TGTGCCATCAGTGAGGGGCCGGCAGTGTCGAACACCGGGGAGCTGTTTTTT.

This rearrangement joins TRBV19 to TRBJ2-1, with a possible D match to TRBD2 (5 bases). The CDR3 is 16 amino acids. Trimming stripped 4 bases from V and 0 bases from J, with 13 bases between. Germline V gene data show CDR1 as LNHDA and CDR2 as SQIVND (reference sequence). As DNA, the CDR3 is TGTGCCAGTAGTACCGGACTGTTCAGCTCCTACAATGAGCAGTTCTTC. It is translated as CASSTGLFSSYNEQFF.

The chain joins TRBV5-1 to TRBJ1-4; D is perhaps TRBD1 (5 bases). CDR1 is SGHRS, CDR2 YFSETQ, per germline. This CDR3 comprises 14 residues. V lost 4 bases, J lost 8 bases, and 15 bases lay in between. The CDR3 region is CASSVRDSDEKLFF. CDR3 bases: TGCGCCAGCAGCGTGCGGGACTCCGACGAAAAACTGTTTTTT.

The chain joins TRBV4-1 to TRBJ1-1, with TRBD1 identical over 9 bases. Germline V gives CDR1 MGHRA, CDR2 YSYEKL. V dropped 3 bases and J dropped 2; count of bases not matched to a gene: 4. This CDR3 comprises 15 residues. The CDR3 DNA sequence: TGCGCCAGCAGCCATGGGGACAGGGATAACACTGAAGCTTTCTTT. As protein: CASSHGDRDNTEAFF.